A single T cell receptor beta chain is shown here with its context. TCRdb keeps only in-frame clones here, not all; method: immunoSEQ multiplex PCR. The sample contains fewer than 300,000 clones, approximately 86% of which appear only once. This entry is derived from a study of blood T cell repertoires in COVID-19. Study background: Nucleic acid was either cDNA or gDNA, and it came from T cells, B-cell-depleted T cells, or PBMCs.

The CDR3 has 13 amino acids. Trimming removed 5 bases at V and 15 bases at J, with 20 bases between. Germline V gene data show CDR1 as SGHNT and CDR2 as YENEEA. Specimen: peripheral blood. The sequence derives from a man aged 18 to 29 with active or convalescent COVID-19. The gene calls are TRBV11-3 and TRBJ2-1; possible D gene TRBD1, 6 bases. CDR3 sequence: CASSRSTGTPPFF. The CDR3 DNA follows: TGTGCCAGCAGCCGCTCTACAGGGACCCCACCGTTCTTC.